The 7 T cell receptor beta chains below come from one sample, sequenced in a study of regulatory T cells in long-lasting Graves disease. Time point of the sample: newly diagnosed GD, antithyroid drugs for less than 3 months. PBMCs provided the RNA from which the TCR library was made. Assembly of TCR beta libraries relied on iRepertoire HTBI primers together with Arm-PCR of CDR3 regions. TCRdb ran MiXCR on the multiplex PCR reads and lists one entry per CDR3 protein. Of 250,000 or so distinct CDR3 sequences in the sample, around 20% are singletons; the top ten hold around 13%. Source: peripheral blood mononuclear cells (PBMCs), taken at new diagnosis, from a patient treated with antithyroid drugs. Receptor source: a female donor with Graves disease.

This clonotype has at least ten counts. V and J are TRBV2 and TRBJ2-5, with D possibly being TRBD1 (5 bases). V was cut by 7 bases and J by 3 bases, with 6 bases left in between. The CDR3 totals 11 residues. CDR1 and CDR2 from the germline V gene are SNHLY and FYNNEI. The CDR3 here is CASKTEETQYF. CDR3 DNA sequence: TGTGCCAGCAAGACAGAAGAGACCCAGTACTTC.

This clonotype was seen many times. The chain joins TRBV4-3 to TRBJ1-4, with 8 positions matching TRBD1. Trimming removed 0 bases from V and 7 bases from J; junction bases left unmatched: 13. The CDR3 covers 18 residues. Germline V gene sequence: CDR1 LGHNA, CDR2 YSLEER. Written as DNA, the CDR3 is TGCGCCAGCAGCCAAGATGGACCGCAGGGGGCTCCCTTTGAAAAACTGTTTTTT. Protein sequence: CASSQDGPQGAPFEKLFF.

This clonotype was picked up many times. The chain has TRBV24-1 and TRBJ1-4, with D unclear. The CDR3 consists of 11 residues. Trimming removed 9 bases from V and 7 bases from J, with 8 bases in between. Germline V CDR1 and CDR2: KGHDR, SFDVKD. The CDR3 coding sequence is TGTGCCACCGGGTTTGGTGAAAAACTGTTTTTT. Protein product: CATGFGEKLFF.

There are many counts of this clonotype. DNA of the CDR3: TGTGCCAGCAGCCCCCACAGGGGTGGGGCCGAGCAGTACTTC. Protein: CASSPHRGGAEQYF. The chain employs TRBV3-1 and TRBJ2-7; the match to TRBD1 covers 7 bases. CDR3 length: 14 residues. Germline V lookup: CDR1 LGHDT, CDR2 YNNKEL (reference sequence). V dropped 4 bases and J dropped 6; count of bases not matched to a gene: 9.

The rearrangement links TRBV24-1 to TRBJ1-5; D is possibly TRBD1 (5 bases). The germline V and J ends were trimmed by 4 bases and 1 base, with 10 bases remaining between them. The CDR3 is 15 residues long. Germline CDR1 and CDR2: KGHDR and SFDVKD. For the CDR3, the DNA is TGTGCCACCAGTGAGGCAGGGATGAGCAATCAGCCCCAGCATTTT. Translated: CATSEAGMSNQPQHF.

This clonotype was detected ten times or more. V usage is TRBV7-3 and J usage is TRBJ1-6, with 7 bases matching TRBD1. The ends lost 5 bases at V and 9 bases at J; junction bases unmatched: 7. Germline assignment: CDR1 SGHTA and CDR2 FQGTGA. This CDR3 has 14 residues. CDR3 sequence: CASSRTGDRSPLHF. CDR3 coding DNA: TGTGCCAGCAGCAGAACAGGGGATCGTTCACCCCTCCACTTT.

This clonotype came up many times. The chain combines TRBV20-1 with TRBJ2-7; D is possibly TRBD1 (5 bases). There are 14 residues in the CDR3. Per the germline V gene, CDR1 is DFQATT and CDR2 is SNEGSKA (reference sequence). Trimming took 0 bases from V and 5 from J, leaving 14 bases between them. CDR3 amino acids: CSARDPQGSDEQYF. The CDR3 DNA reads as TGCAGTGCTAGAGATCCGCAGGGTTCCGACGAGCAGTACTTC.